This T cell receptor (beta chain) was obtained from a study of response to subunit inactivated influenza vaccine. In TCRdb, the RT-PCR reads were re-called with MiXCR into one record per CDR3 protein. The table records some 480,000 distinct CDR3 sequences, about 10% of them present only once. As concerns this clonotype: Its specificity is not known.

Trimming removed 4 bases from V and 4 bases from J; junction bases left unmatched: 8. From germline, CDR1 is PRHDT and CDR2 FYEKMQ (reference sequence). CDR3 length: 17 amino acids. Study-level findings and limits: Each seasonal influenza vaccination recruits few new T cells, the authors suggested.

V is TRBV13 and J is TRBJ2-5; 14 bases are shared with TRBD2. Sequencing used PBMCs from blood, obtained roughly 45 days after vaccination. The origin of this receptor is a man in his fifties who received an inactivated influenza vaccine. The CDR3 DNA reads as TGTGCCAGCAGCTCAGGACTAGCGGGGGGACCGCGAGAGACCCAGTACTTC. This gives the protein CASSSGLAGGPRETQYF.